Below, one T cell receptor beta chain is given with its context. The sample holds other DNA sequences that translate to the same CDR3. Per the germline V gene, CDR1 is GTSNPN and CDR2 is SVGIG (reference sequence). Trimming cost V 6 bases and J 7 bases, with 18 bases left between them. The CDR3 sequence is 13 residues long. Produced via immunoSEQ multiplex PCR; TCRdb's table is partial and in-frame only. This table has 43,000 or so clones, roughly 80% appearing once. These data are taken from a study of OX40 agonist ivuxolimab in advanced cancers. Overall study: Patients received ivuxolimab, an intravenous treatment, every 2 weeks at 0.01 to 10 mg/kg.

Patients were excluded for autoimmune disease history or systemic immunosuppression. V and J are TRBV30 and TRBJ1-2; weak D call: TRBD1 (6 bases). The input for sequencing was CD4+ or CD8+ T cells sorted from blood, taken in a trial of the OX40 agonist ivuxolimab. This receptor was identified in an adult with an advanced solid tumor such as melanoma, head and neck, liver or kidney cancer. The CDR3 spells CACHSGGAGGYTF. The CDR3 bases are TGTGCCTGCCATTCCGGGGGGGCGGGTGGCTACACCTTC.